These 4 T cell receptor delta chains originate from one sample sequenced in a study of gamma-delta T cells after stem cell transplantation. TCRdb fed the RT-PCR reads into CATT to redo clone calling. The sample contains a few thousand delta-chain clones, approximately 2.9% of which appear only once. Sequencing input: gamma-delta T cells. These receptor sequences come from a human donor. It is not recorded whose cells these are; they may come from a transplant donor.

In this sample, this clone turned up a few times. At one boundary the junction diverges from the germline segment, which might be a read error. This chain links TRDV2 with TRDJ1; TRDD3 is a possible D gene (6 bases). Germline V gene sequence: CDR1 GEAIGNYY, CDR2 EKD. The CDR3 totals 15 residues. This chain's CDR3 is CACDKLGIHTDKLTF. CDR3 sequence (DNA): TGTGCCTGTGACAAGCTGGGGATTCACACCGATAAACTCACCTTT.

This clone was counted between two and nine times. This chain joins TRDV2 and TRDJ1; 11 bases fit TRDD3. Unmatched junction bases numbered 2, after V lost 0 bases and J lost 3 bases. Germline V lookup: CDR1 GEAIGNYY, CDR2 EKD. There are 15 residues in the CDR3. CDR3 sequence: CACDTLGDTADKLIF. DNA of the CDR3: TGTGCCTGTGACACCTTGGGGGATACGGCCGATAAACTCATCTTT.

As for this clone: The junction does not match germline at one end; this may be a read error. The V and J genes are TRDV2 and TRDJ1, with 11 bases fitting TRDD3. This CDR3 is built from 20 residues. Per the germline V gene, CDR1 is GEAIGNYY and CDR2 is EKD. The CDR3 loop reads CACDTVPVGDTWYRTDTLIF. The CDR3 DNA reads as TGTGCCTGTGACACCGTTCCGGTGGGGGATACGTGGTATAGGACCGATACACTCATCTTT.

This clone is labeled medium-sized. Being one base from a much bigger clone, this may be a read error. CDR3 amino acids: CACDSLGATTDKLIF. Here the CDR3 DNA reads TGTGCCTGTGACTCCCTGGGGGCTACAACCGATAAACTCATCTTT. The rearrangement joins TRDV2 to TRDJ1; 7 nucleotides line up with TRDD3. V was clipped by 3 bases and J by 2 bases; unmatched bases: 8. The germline CDR1 and CDR2 sequences are GEAIGNYY and EKD. The CDR3 has 15 amino acids.